The 27 T cell receptor beta chains listed next were all sequenced from one sample in a study of early T cells in non-severe SARS-CoV-2 infection. TCRdb independently ran MiXCR on the 5' RACE reads; one entry per CDR3 protein. The repertoire holds tens of thousands of distinct CDR3 sequences, with roughly 15% as singletons. The sequenced sample was whole blood. The receptors stem from an adult who was a healthcare worker with PCR-confirmed SARS-CoV-2 infection or an uninfected control (not recorded which).

This clonotype was observed at least ten times. The gene calls are TRBV6-6 and TRBJ1-2; 8 bases agree with TRBD1. Trimming cost V 5 bases and J 3 bases; bases outside gene matches: 5. The CDR3 length is 14 residues. Germline V gives CDR1 MNHNY, CDR2 SVGAGI (reference sequence). Written as DNA, the CDR3 is TGTGCCAGCAGTCAGACAGGGGCATACTATGGCTACACCTTC. Translation gives CASSQTGAYYGYTF.

As concerns this clonotype: This may be a read error, as it is one base from a much larger clone. V gene TRBV2 combines with J gene TRBJ1-5, with unresolved D. This CDR3 contains 13 residues. CDR1 SNHLY and CDR2 FYNNEI come from the germline V gene. Here the CDR3 reads CVVGMEGNQPQHF. The CDR3 coding sequence is TGTGTCGTTGGGATGGAGGGCAATCAGCCCCAGCATTTT.

This clonotype has ten or more counts. The J gene is TRBJ1-4, the V gene TRBV5-1; D is possibly TRBD1 (6 bases). The CDR3 extends over 17 amino acids. Germline V gene data show CDR1 as SGHRS and CDR2 as YFSETQ. Trimming cost V 3 bases and J 8 bases, with 23 bases left between them. For the CDR3, the DNA is TGCGCCAGCAGCTCGCCGTTTATCGGGGGCCGGAGCGAAAAACTGTTTTTT. This sequence encodes CASSSPFIGGRSEKLFF.

Only a few counts were recorded for this clonotype. The chain is built from TRBV18 and TRBJ2-2, with D possibly matching TRBD1 (6 bases). V was trimmed by 2 bases and J by 3 bases, leaving 10 bases between them. The CDR3 is 15 residues long. Looked up from germline, CDR1 is KGHSH and CDR2 is LQKENI. CDR3: CASSPSQGYTGELFF. CDR3 in DNA: TGTGCCAGCTCACCATCACAGGGATACACCGGGGAGCTGTTTTTT.

The chain carries TRBV24-1 and TRBJ2-1, with TRBD1 matching over 8 bases. Germline loops: CDR1 KGHDR, CDR2 SFDVKD. J was trimmed by 8 bases and V by 3 bases; bases with no gene match: 8. CDR3 size: 15 residues. CDR3 protein: CATSDGQGALDEQFF. The CDR3 DNA follows: TGTGCCACCAGTGATGGGCAGGGGGCGTTGGATGAGCAGTTCTTC.

The chain carries TRBV3-1 and TRBJ2-2; 10 bases align to TRBD2. Germline V CDR1 and CDR2: LGHDT, YNNKEL (reference sequence). This CDR3 has 15 residues. Trimming cost V 4 bases and J 5 bases; bases outside gene matches: 4. The CDR3 DNA is TGTGCCAGCAGCCGGGGGACTAGCGTTACCGGGGAGCTGTTTTTT. It specifies CASSRGTSVTGELFF.

Ten or more counts support this clonotype. The chain joins TRBV10-2 to TRBJ1-1; 7 nucleotides agree with TRBD1. With 6 bases clipped from V and 11 bases from J, the junction kept 12 bases outside the gene matches. Per germline, CDR1 WSHSY and CDR2 SAAADI. This CDR3 region has 13 residues. The CDR3: CASSQGGKITAFF. Here the CDR3 DNA reads TGCGCCAGCAGCCAGGGGGGAAAAATCACGGCTTTCTTT.

This clonotype was detected ten times or more. This sequence joins TRBV10-3 and TRBJ1-1, with D tentatively TRBD1 (6 bases). The CDR3 totals 14 residues. Germline lookup yields CDR1 ENHRY and CDR2 SYGVKD. Trimming left V 2 bases short and J 2 bases short, with 9 bases between. The CDR3 here is CAISEGTRNTEAFF. The CDR3 DNA reads TGTGCCATCAGTGAGGGGACACGTAACACTGAAGCTTTCTTT.

V and J are TRBV5-4 and TRBJ2-1, with 10 bases that match TRBD1. Germline CDR1 SGHNT, CDR2 YYREEE (reference sequence). The CDR3 consists of 16 residues. J was trimmed by 4 bases and V by 0 bases; bases with no gene match: 4. This CDR3 is CASSLVGTGDYNEQFF. CDR3 sequence (DNA): TGTGCCAGCAGCTTGGTCGGGACAGGGGATTACAATGAGCAGTTCTTC.

This clonotype was found a few times. This chain joins TRBV2 and TRBJ2-3, with D unclear. The CDR3 has 14 amino acids. V lost 3 bases to trimming and J lost 5 bases, with 12 bases between them. Germline CDR1 reads SNHLY; CDR2 reads FYNNEI. This CDR3 is CASSDRSRIDTQYF. CDR3 nucleotide sequence: TGTGCCAGCAGTGACAGGTCCCGTATAGATACGCAGTATTTT.

V gene TRBV7-2 combines with J gene TRBJ2-5; TRBD2 aligns across 8 bases. Trimming took 4 bases from V and 2 from J; bases not matched to a gene: 9. Germline-derived CDR1 and CDR2 are SGHTA and FQGNSA. This CDR3 is 16 amino acids long. DNA of the CDR3: TGTGCCAGCAGCTACAGTCCGGGACTAGGACAAGAGACCCAGTACTTC. Residues: CASSYSPGLGQETQYF.

This clonotype showed up just a few times. The chain is built from TRBV9 and TRBJ1-1; the D is unclear. The V end was cut by 0 bases, the J end by 0 bases, with 6 bases between. Germline CDR1 SGDLS, CDR2 YYNGEE. The CDR3 has 14 residues. DNA of the CDR3: TGTGCCAGCAGCGTAGAGCAGTTGAACACTGAAGCTTTCTTT. It yields the protein CASSVEQLNTEAFF.

The genes are TRBV11-3 and TRBJ2-5; a weak D match, TRBD1 (7 bases). From germline, CDR1 is SGHNT and CDR2 YENEEA. Deletions cut 3 bases from V and 2 bases from J, with 10 bases between. The CDR3 has 14 amino acids. The CDR3 DNA sequence: TGTGCCAGCAGCTTGGGGGGACAGCAAGAGACCCAGTACTTC. Its protein product is CASSLGGQQETQYF.

This clonotype was counted only a few times. The chain links TRBV29-1 to TRBJ2-3, with 7 bases lining up with TRBD1. CDR3 length: 14 residues. In germline, CDR1 is SQVTM, CDR2 ANQGSEA. V shed 8 bases and J 2 bases; nucleotides not matched to a gene: 10. In nucleotides, the CDR3 is TGCAGCACTGTTGGGACAGCGCTCACAGATACGCAGTATTTT. Amino acid sequence: CSTVGTALTDTQYF.

This clonotype showed up just a few times. The chain joins TRBV5-4 to TRBJ2-7; 8 nucleotides agree with TRBD1. The CDR3 spans 13 residues. Unmatched junction bases numbered 2, after V lost 0 bases and J lost 6 bases. Looked up from germline, CDR1 is SGHNT and CDR2 is YYREEE (reference sequence). CDR3 amino acids: CASSLDTGGEQYV. The CDR3 coding sequence is TGTGCCAGCAGCTTGGATACAGGGGGCGAGCAGTACGTC.

This sequence joins TRBV12-3 or TRBV12-4 and TRBJ2-3; either TRBD1 or TRBD2 may fit D (6 bases each). V was cut by 6 bases and J by 3 bases, with 22 bases left in between. This CDR3 is built from 17 residues. The CDR3 coding sequence is TGTGCCAGCAGACCCTCAGGTGGGGGGCGCGGAACAGATACGCAGTATTTT. Translating it yields CASRPSGGGRGTDTQYF.

A few counts support this clonotype. This chain uses TRBV2 with TRBJ2-7; TRBD1 matches 8 bases. Germline CDR1 SNHLY, CDR2 FYNNEI. The CDR3 spans 13 residues. The J segment lost 3 bases and the V segment lost 7 bases, leaving 5 bases of the junction unmatched. The CDR3 DNA reads as TGTGCCAGCAATACCGACAGGGGCTACGAGCAGTACGTC. Translating it yields CASNTDRGYEQYV.

This chain joins TRBV28 and TRBJ1-6; D gene ambiguous. This CDR3 comprises 12 residues. V was shortened by 5 bases and J by 8 bases, with 7 bases between the two germline ends. The V gene's germline CDR1 is MDHEN and CDR2 SYDVKM. In nucleotides, the CDR3 is TGTGCCAGCAGTCTTAGCCATTCACCCCTCCACTTT. It specifies CASSLSHSPLHF. Variable domain in full (rest from reference TRBV28 and TRBJ1-6): DVKVTQSSRYLVKRTGEKVFLECVQDMDHENMFWYRQDPGLGLRLIYFSYDVKMKEKGDIPEGYSVSREKKERFSLILESASTNQTSMYLCASSLSHSPLHFGNGTRLTVT.

The rearrangement links TRBV27 to TRBJ2-2, with D perhaps matching TRBD1 (5 bases). V shed 2 bases and J shed 1 base, with 8 bases lying between them. CDR1 is MNHEY and CDR2 is SMNVEV in the germline V gene (reference sequence). This CDR3 comprises 15 residues. The CDR3 loop is CASSLDRMNTGELFF. Here the CDR3 DNA reads TGTGCCAGCAGTTTAGACAGAATGAACACCGGGGAGCTGTTTTTT.

The rearrangement links TRBV19 to TRBJ1-5; TRBD1 is a possible D gene (5 bases). Germline CDR1 and CDR2: LNHDA and SQIVND (reference sequence). Trimming removed 6 bases at V and 5 bases at J, with 14 bases between. CDR3 length equals 14 residues. This CDR3 reads CASSPGFGHQPQHF. The CDR3 nucleotides are TGTGCCAGTAGCCCAGGGTTTGGGCATCAGCCCCAGCATTTT.

There are a few counts of this clonotype. J is TRBJ2-5 and V is TRBV12-3 or TRBV12-4; D is unresolved. The CDR3 is 14 residues long. The ends were cut back, 3 bases at V and 1 base at J, with 9 bases in the middle. The CDR3: CASSFWGPQETQYF. CDR3 nucleotides: TGTGCCAGCAGTTTTTGGGGTCCCCAAGAGACCCAGTACTTC.

This clonotype has a handful of counts. The rearrangement links TRBV7-6 to TRBJ1-2; D is unresolved. CDR3 length: 12 residues. V was trimmed by 0 bases and J by 6 bases, leaving 5 bases between them. Per the germline V gene, CDR1 is SGHVS and CDR2 is FNYEAQ. CDR3 DNA: TGTGCCAGCAGCTTAGCCGGGGATGGCTACACCTTC. This encodes CASSLAGDGYTF.

The chain is built from TRBV3-1 and TRBJ2-3; 10 bases match TRBD1. Germline V gene sequence: CDR1 LGHDT, CDR2 YNNKEL (reference sequence). This CDR3 is 14 amino acids long. The V and J ends lost 6 bases and 6 bases, in that order; junction bases with no gene match: 6. CDR3 coding DNA: TGTGCCAGCAGTCTAGGACAGGGGGGGGATACGCAGTATTTT. It codes for CASSLGQGGDTQYF.

The chain employs TRBV18 and TRBJ2-3; D not certain. Germline CDR1 and CDR2: KGHSH and LQKENI. The ends were cut back, 1 base at V and 0 bases at J, with 14 bases in the middle. This CDR3 region has 17 residues. This chain's CDR3 is CASSPRASPTSTDTQYF. The CDR3 DNA sequence: TGTGCCAGCTCACCACGTGCGTCTCCAACTAGCACAGATACGCAGTATTTT.

The chain couples TRBV27 to TRBJ2-2; weak D call: TRBD2 (7 bases). The CDR3 extends over 16 amino acids. Per germline, CDR1 MNHEY and CDR2 SMNVEV (reference sequence). V lost 5 bases and J lost 9, with 22 bases in between. Written as DNA, the CDR3 is TGTGCCAGCAGTCCTCAGTGGGGGAGGGGGAATCGGGAGCTGTTTTTT. Its translation: CASSPQWGRGNRELFF.

This clonotype was observed a handful of times. This chain uses TRBV4-1 with TRBJ1-1; D is unresolved. The V gene lost 2 bases and the J gene lost 0 bases, with 7 bases spanning the gap. There are 14 residues in the CDR3. Germline CDR1 and CDR2: MGHRA and YSYEKL. The CDR3 coding sequence is TGCGCCAGCAGCCAAACCTGGATGAACACTGAAGCTTTCTTT. This encodes CASSQTWMNTEAFF.

This clonotype was seen a handful of times. This rearrangement joins TRBV11-2 to TRBJ2-3; 12 bases map to TRBD2. The J segment lost 5 bases and the V segment lost 5 bases, leaving 11 bases of the junction unmatched. The CDR3 is 17 amino acids. Germline V gene data show CDR1 as SGHAT and CDR2 as FQNNGV. CDR3 bases: TGTGCCAGCAGCCCAGAGTTACTAGCGGGGGGCCAAGATACGCAGTATTTT. Its translation is CASSPELLAGGQDTQYF.